The 8 T cell receptor beta chains below come from one sample, sequenced in a study of identical twins. TCRdb called the 5' RACE reads again in MiXCR, with one record for every CDR3 protein. The sample shows approximately 600,000 distinct CDR3 sequences, around 7.4% of them seen only once. The sample also formed part of further work on yellow fever vaccine responses in identical twins.

Material: PBMCs. The receptors shown here come from a woman aged 18 to 35 in good health.

In this sample, this clonotype turned up a few times. This rearrangement joins TRBV11-2 to TRBJ1-1, with no clear D. The CDR3 has 15 amino acids. The germline V and J ends were trimmed by 5 bases and 7 bases, with 20 bases remaining between them. Germline CDR1 and CDR2: SGHAT and FQNNGV. The CDR3 nucleotides read TGTGCCAGCAGCCCCTACACCTCGTGGGCCCATGAAGCTTTCTTT. Encoded protein: CASSPYTSWAHEAFF.

This chain links TRBV10-3 with TRBJ2-2; 14 bases fit TRBD2. The CDR3 totals 15 residues. Trimming cost V 11 bases and J 4 bases; bases outside gene matches: 6. Germline CDR1 is ENHRY and CDR2 is SYGVKD. The CDR3 protein is CAAGLAGGFTGELFF. CDR3 DNA: TGTGCCGCTGGACTAGCGGGGGGTTTCACCGGGGAGCTGTTTTTT.

This chain connects TRBV7-9 to TRBJ1-4; the match to TRBD1 covers 9 bases. The germline gives CDR1 SEHNR, CDR2 FQNEAQ (reference sequence). Losses at the gene ends were 1 base for V and 10 bases for J; bases not matched to a gene: 10. This CDR3 comprises 16 residues. The CDR3 protein is CASSLGGQGTYLKLFF. Here the CDR3 DNA reads TGTGCCAGCAGCTTAGGAGGACAGGGGACCTACCTAAAACTGTTTTTT.

This clonotype occurred many times. The V gene is TRBV12-3 or TRBV12-4, the J gene TRBJ2-7; D gene unclear. The V end lost 1 base, the J end lost 5 bases, and 9 bases lay between the germline ends. The CDR3 covers 13 residues. CDR3 amino acids: CASSLVGVDEQYF. CDR3 in DNA: TGTGCCAGCAGTTTAGTTGGGGTGGACGAGCAGTACTTC.

This clonotype was seen ten or more times. The chain links TRBV20-1 to TRBJ1-1; the D gene is possibly TRBD1 (6 bases). The CDR3 extends over 13 amino acids. The V and J ends lost 8 bases and 2 bases respectively, with 15 bases between them. Germline-derived CDR1 and CDR2 are DFQATT and SNEGSKA (reference sequence). CDR3 sequence: CSPGARLNTEAFF. For the CDR3, the DNA is TGCAGTCCAGGGGCGAGACTTAACACTGAAGCTTTCTTT.

As concerns this clonotype: A clone one base away is much larger, so this may be a read error. This CDR3 reads CASISGNTIYF. CDR3 coding DNA: TGTGCCAGCATCTCTGGAAACACCATATATTTT. The chain employs TRBV25-1 and TRBJ1-3; D is uncertain. V lost 7 bases and J lost 0, with 1 base in between. The germline gives CDR1 MGHDK, CDR2 SYGVNS. This CDR3 has 11 residues.

This clonotype was observed a handful of times. V gene TRBV7-2 combines with J gene TRBJ2-1; 10 bases fit TRBD2. After removal of 2 bases from V and 9 bases from J, the junction contained 13 bases not matched to a gene. Germline V gene data show CDR1 as SGHTA and CDR2 as FQGNSA. This CDR3 has 17 residues. CDR3 region: CASSLRGPSGRVAEQFF. The CDR3 bases are TGTGCCAGCAGCTTAAGGGGACCTAGCGGGAGAGTTGCTGAGCAGTTCTTC.

This clonotype was counted a few times. This chain uses TRBV20-1 with TRBJ1-5; D remains unclear. This CDR3 is built from 13 residues. The germline V gene encodes CDR1 DFQATT and CDR2 SNEGSKA (reference sequence). Trimming took off 8 bases at V and 4 bases at J, with 15 bases between the two ends. For the CDR3, the DNA is TGCAGTTGTAAGGACGGAGGAAATCAGCCCCAGCATTTT. It specifies CSCKDGGNQPQHF.